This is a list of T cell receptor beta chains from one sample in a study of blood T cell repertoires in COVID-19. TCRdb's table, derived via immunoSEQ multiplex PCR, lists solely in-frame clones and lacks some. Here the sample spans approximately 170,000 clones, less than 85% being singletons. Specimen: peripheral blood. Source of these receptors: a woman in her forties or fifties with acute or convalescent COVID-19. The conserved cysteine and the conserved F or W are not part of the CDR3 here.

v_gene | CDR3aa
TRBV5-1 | ASSLSTGPVSGNYGYT
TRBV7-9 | ASSYSGSGDNEQF
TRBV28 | ASSPSLYQGDEQY
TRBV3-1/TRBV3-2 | ASSQDGTGNEKLF
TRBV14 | ASGRAGGRLYNEQF
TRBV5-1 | ASSHTGGNYGYT
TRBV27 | ASKSQVAGSYEQY
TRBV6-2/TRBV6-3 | ASSYRRGRNTEAF
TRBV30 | AWSVLGRGRNTIY
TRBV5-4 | ASSFPSGTGSKDLH
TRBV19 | ASRPAGTGGVGYGYT
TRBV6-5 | ASRGQSGPQH
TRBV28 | ASGLNSGNTIY
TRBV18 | ASSPGASAKGNQPQH
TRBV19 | ASTQLAGRNSGNTIY
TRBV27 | ASSFFGQGDEQY
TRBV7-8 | ASSLHPGGRSYNEQF
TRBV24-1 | ATSLTGGAGTQY
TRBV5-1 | ASSSTGGLDTQY
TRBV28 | ASSPPVGVRMGTEAF
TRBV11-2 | ASSSYGTGATNEKLF
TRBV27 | ASSLTGTDGNTIY
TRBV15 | ATSGETYGGEQF
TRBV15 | ATSRDNGDRVIEQY
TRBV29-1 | SVSHYGYT
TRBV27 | ASSDRSLNTGELF
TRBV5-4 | ASSPPEGVYGYT
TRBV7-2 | ASSIGPNDEQF
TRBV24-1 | ATSARQSTEAF
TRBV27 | ASSRAGLADYEQY
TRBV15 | ATSRELSGASSYNSPLH
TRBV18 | ASSPAPGLTTDTQY
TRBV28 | ASHRTTGGKTEAF
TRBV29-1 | SVLRAGGANTEAF
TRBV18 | AAITRMGAGETQY